This TCR beta chain was identified during a study of post-analysis software for immune sequencing data. Overall study: As for disease course, relapsing-remitting, secondary progressive and progressive-relapsing multiple sclerosis were all included.

Unique molecular identifiers were built into the TCR beta cDNA libraries. Around 500,000 cDNA molecules were obtained per 1 to 10 million input T cells. TCRdb independently ran MiXCR on the PCR reads; one entry per CDR3 protein. The sample contains 380,000 or so distinct CDR3 sequences, 30% to 45% of which appear only once. CDR3 length equals 13 residues. Trimming shortened V by 3 bases and J by 4 bases, and 9 bases separated the two germline ends. Germline CDR1 is LNHDA and CDR2 is SQIVND (reference sequence). Findings and limits, study-wide: Relative to controls, patients had several TRBV segments at higher frequency, with TRBV5-6, TRBV5-1 and TRBV20-1 among these. Those with multiple sclerosis, the patient group, showed significantly lower normalized Chao1 diversity than controls.

Turning to this clonotype: No antigen is known for it.

The rearrangement links TRBV19 to TRBJ1-2; D uncertain. Sequenced input: blood. The receptor's source is a girl aged 5 to 17 with multiple sclerosis. The CDR3 nucleotides are TGTGCCAGTAGTATGATGGACTTCTATGGCTACACCTTC. It translates to CASSMMDFYGYTF.